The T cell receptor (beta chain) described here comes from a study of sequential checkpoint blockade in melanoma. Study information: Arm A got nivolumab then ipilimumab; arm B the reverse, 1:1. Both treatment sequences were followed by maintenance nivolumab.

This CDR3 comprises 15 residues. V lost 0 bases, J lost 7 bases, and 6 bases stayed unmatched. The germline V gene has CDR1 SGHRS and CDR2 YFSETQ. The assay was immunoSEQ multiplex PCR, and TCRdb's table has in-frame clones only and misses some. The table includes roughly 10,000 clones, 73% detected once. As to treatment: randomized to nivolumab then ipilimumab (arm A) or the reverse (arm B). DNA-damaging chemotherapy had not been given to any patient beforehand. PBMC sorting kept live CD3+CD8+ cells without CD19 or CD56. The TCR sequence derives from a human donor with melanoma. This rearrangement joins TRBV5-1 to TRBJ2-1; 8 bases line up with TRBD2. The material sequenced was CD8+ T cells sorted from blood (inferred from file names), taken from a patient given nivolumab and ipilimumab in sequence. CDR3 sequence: CASSLDRREVNEQFF. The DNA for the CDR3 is TGCGCCAGCAGCTTGGATCGGCGGGAGGTAAATGAGCAGTTCTTC.